This TCR beta chain derives from a study of shared clonotypes between healthy human individuals (TCRdb year 2020). About the investigation overall: The cohort included a few men and a couple of women between 18 and 49 years of age. For each donor, CD4 naive and CD4 memory were each given three plates, CD8 naive was given two plates, and CD8 memory was given one plate. To estimate repertoire size and how much clonotype sharing occurs between individuals, the study deeply sequenced the blood TCR repertoires of about five healthy adults. Libraries were prepared and TCR repertoires were sequenced by different laboratories using diverse techniques, in order to increase sequencing depth and limit assay-specific biases. Each donor's leukapheresis produced roughly between roughly 0.9 and 8.9 billion PBMCs.

As concerns this clone: Its antigen target is currently unknown. Within one base of it there is no much larger clone, and no base qualities were kept.

Using the deep immunoSEQ assay, multiplex PCR amplified TCR CDR3 regions from genomic DNA. Extracted genomic DNA from each cell subset was spread evenly across all wells of several immunoSEQ 96-well plates, with each plate serving as a replicate. For sorted subsets, about 0.2 ug genomic DNA, equal to 30,000 or so T cell genomes, was loaded into each replicate PCR. Purified libraries were measured with a Qubit 3.0 fluorometer, size-checked on a Bioanalyzer 2100, and measured again with the KAPA Library Quantification kit. Every immunoSEQ 96-well plate was sequenced on a dedicated single-read 150-cycle Illumina NextSeq 550 flow cell. The study's own analysis went as follows. Because the immunoSEQ output included only junctional sequences and no quality scores, the filtering could not be the same as the filtering used for full-length reads. Sequences were annotated with PyIR, a Python wrapper for IgBLAST v1.9, and V/J genes and CDR3 were assigned using IMGT germline references. Any read was removed if the V/J assignment was weak (E-value above 1e-6), the CDR3 was missing, or the read contained stop codons, out-of-frame junctions, or ambiguous translated residues. V3J clonotypes were defined as sequences sharing an identical inferred V gene, J gene, and CDR3 amino acid sequence. The percentage overlap between two repertoires was calculated by dividing the number of shared unique clonotypes by the size of the smaller repertoire. Repertoire richness was assessed with RTK rarefaction, the Chao1 estimator, and Recon v2.1 estimates of unobserved clonotypes. Generation probabilities for all TCRbeta clonotypes obtained by the gDNA method from a few donors were computed using OLGA. The source is immuneACCESS, and TCRdb retained only in-frame sequences with V and J called. Part of the clones is not carried over; for the studies checked, unresolved V genes explain less than half of this, and the remainder is unexplained. Clone size and the V and J calls come from that table; the DNA yielded D and trimming. For this sample there are about 1,500,000 clones; around 97% appear just once. Roughly 1.2% of the sample is in the top ten clones.

The donors were healthy, HIV-negative adults who had no recently reported acute infections or vaccinations. All donors were Caucasian adults living in Nashville, Tennessee, USA. CD4+ T cells were enriched through magnetic negative selection, after which naive cells were positively selected on CD45RA and the remaining negative fraction served as the memory subset. Blood was collected by leukapheresis, and PBMCs were isolated by Ficoll-Histopaque density gradient centrifugation and then cryopreserved in liquid nitrogen vapor phase. Analytical flow cytometry was used to check the purity and quantity of each magnetically sorted T cell population. Genomic DNA was isolated from each sorted fraction and quantified by UV absorbance on a Nanodrop 2000c. Broader findings and caveats from the paper: Because the study included a small number of donors, the genetic and exposure-history diversity represented was limited. Compared with non-shared clonotypes, clonotypes shared by all four sorted-subset donors had higher generation probabilities. Naive subsets generally had larger estimated clonotype richness than memory subsets did. Sampling was restricted to blood, and TCR repertoires in tissue are likely to differ from TCR repertoires in blood. Pairwise subsampling indicated that sequencing depth was expected to affect the degree of clonotype sharing among donors. Sharing across a handful of donors was observed for about 4.8% of naive CD4, about 3.2% of naive CD8, around 2.5% of memory CD4, and about 0.38% of memory CD8 clonotypes. Rarefaction of sorted-subset datasets indicated incomplete sequencing despite the large sequencing depth.

Its CDR3 holds 17 amino acids, cysteine through phenylalanine. The entry retains the CDR3 DNA only, 51 bases that are in frame from base 1. The germline V gene sets CDR1 to SGHDT and CDR2 to YYEEEE. V drops 0 bases and J drops 2 bases, leaving 14 bases in between. Sequenced sample: naive CD4+ T cells sorted from blood. The label giving this sample's cell subset or site can be read as: CD45RA+ positively selected. The V gene is TRBV5-6 and the J gene is TRBJ2-2; possibly the D gene is TRBD2, per 6 matching bases. This sequence was found in a young man in good health. The encoded CDR3 is CASSLGTGAGNTGELFF. The DNA sequence is given as TGTGCCAGCAGCTTGGGTACGGGAGCTGGTAACACCGGGGAGCTGTTTTTT.